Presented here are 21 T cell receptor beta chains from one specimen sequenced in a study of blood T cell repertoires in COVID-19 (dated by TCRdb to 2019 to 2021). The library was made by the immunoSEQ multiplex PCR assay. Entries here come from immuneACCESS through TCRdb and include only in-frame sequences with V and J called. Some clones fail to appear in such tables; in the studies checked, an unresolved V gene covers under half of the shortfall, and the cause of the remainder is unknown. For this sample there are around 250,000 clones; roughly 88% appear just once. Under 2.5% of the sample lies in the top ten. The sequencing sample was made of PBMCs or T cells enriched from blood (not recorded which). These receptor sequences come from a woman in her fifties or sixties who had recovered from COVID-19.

Here the CDR3 DNA reads TGTGCCAGCAGCCCGGACAGGGGTAACACACCCCTCCACTTT. This translates into CASSPDRGNTPLHF. The rearrangement joins TRBV7-6 to TRBJ1-6; 9 nucleotides agree with TRBD1. This CDR3 is built from 14 residues. In germline, CDR1 is SGHVS, CDR2 FNYEAQ. After removal of 5 bases from V and 11 bases from J, the junction contained 7 bases not matched to a gene.

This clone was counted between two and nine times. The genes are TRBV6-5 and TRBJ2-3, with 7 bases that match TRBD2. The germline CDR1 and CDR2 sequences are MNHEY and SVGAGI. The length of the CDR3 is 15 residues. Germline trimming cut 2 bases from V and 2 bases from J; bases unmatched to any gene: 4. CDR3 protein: CASSYAAGTTDTQYF. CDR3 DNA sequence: TGTGCCAGCAGTTACGCAGCGGGAACCACAGATACGCAGTATTTT.

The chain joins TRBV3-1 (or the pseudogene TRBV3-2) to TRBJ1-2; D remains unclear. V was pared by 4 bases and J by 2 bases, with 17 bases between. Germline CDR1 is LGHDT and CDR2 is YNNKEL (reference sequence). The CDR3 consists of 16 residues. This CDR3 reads CASSPRVSQRNYGYTF. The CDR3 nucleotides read TGTGCCAGCAGCCCCCGGGTCTCCCAGCGAAACTATGGCTACACCTTC.

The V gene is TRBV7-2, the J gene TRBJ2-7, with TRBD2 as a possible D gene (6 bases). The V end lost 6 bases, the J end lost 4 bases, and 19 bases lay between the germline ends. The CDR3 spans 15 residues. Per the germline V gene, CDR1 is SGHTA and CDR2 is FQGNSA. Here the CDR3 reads CASSSREGRSYEQYF. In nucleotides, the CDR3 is TGTGCCAGCAGTTCCCGCGAAGGGAGGTCTTACGAGCAGTACTTC.

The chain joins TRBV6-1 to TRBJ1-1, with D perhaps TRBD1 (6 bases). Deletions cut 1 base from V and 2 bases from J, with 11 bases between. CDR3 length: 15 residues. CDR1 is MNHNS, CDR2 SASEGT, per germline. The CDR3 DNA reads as TGTGCCAGCAGTGAAGTCAGAGGGGGAAACACTGAAGCTTTCTTT. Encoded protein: CASSEVRGGNTEAFF.

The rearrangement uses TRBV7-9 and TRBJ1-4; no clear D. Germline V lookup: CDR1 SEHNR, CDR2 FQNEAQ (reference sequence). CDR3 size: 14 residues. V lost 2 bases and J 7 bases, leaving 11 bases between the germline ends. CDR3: CASSLWFTGEKLFF. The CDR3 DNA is TGTGCCAGCAGCTTATGGTTCACCGGTGAAAAACTGTTTTTT.

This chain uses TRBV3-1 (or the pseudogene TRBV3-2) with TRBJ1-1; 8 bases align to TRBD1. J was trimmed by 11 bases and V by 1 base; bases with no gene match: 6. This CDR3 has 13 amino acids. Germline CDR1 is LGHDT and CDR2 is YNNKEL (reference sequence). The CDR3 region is CASSQGTGRQAFF. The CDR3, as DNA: TGTGCCAGCAGCCAAGGGACAGGGCGTCAGGCTTTCTTT.

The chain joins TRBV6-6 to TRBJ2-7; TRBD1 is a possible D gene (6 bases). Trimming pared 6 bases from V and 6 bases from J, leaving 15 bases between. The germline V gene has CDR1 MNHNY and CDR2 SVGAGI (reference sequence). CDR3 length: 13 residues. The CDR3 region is CASRSSGASEQYF. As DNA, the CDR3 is TGTGCCAGCAGGTCCTCAGGGGCGTCCGAGCAGTACTTC.

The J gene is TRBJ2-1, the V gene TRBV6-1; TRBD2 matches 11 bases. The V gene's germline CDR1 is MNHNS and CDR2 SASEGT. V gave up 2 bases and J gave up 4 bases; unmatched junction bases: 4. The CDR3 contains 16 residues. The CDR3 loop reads CASSEPRTSGYNEQFF. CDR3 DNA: TGTGCCAGCAGTGAACCGCGGACTAGCGGGTACAATGAGCAGTTCTTC.

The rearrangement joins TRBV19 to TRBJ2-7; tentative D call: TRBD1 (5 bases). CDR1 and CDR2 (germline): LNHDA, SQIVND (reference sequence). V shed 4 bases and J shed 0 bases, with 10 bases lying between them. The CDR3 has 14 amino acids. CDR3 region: CASSTGRDSYEQYF. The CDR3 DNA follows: TGTGCCAGTAGTACGGGCAGGGACTCCTACGAGCAGTACTTC.

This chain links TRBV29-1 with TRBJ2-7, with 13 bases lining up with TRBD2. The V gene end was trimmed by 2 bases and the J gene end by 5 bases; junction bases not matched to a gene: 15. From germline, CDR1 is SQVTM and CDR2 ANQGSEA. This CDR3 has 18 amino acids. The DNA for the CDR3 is TGCAGCGTTGAACAAGGCAGACCGGGACTAGCGGGAAAGAACGAGCAGTACTTC. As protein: CSVEQGRPGLAGKNEQYF.

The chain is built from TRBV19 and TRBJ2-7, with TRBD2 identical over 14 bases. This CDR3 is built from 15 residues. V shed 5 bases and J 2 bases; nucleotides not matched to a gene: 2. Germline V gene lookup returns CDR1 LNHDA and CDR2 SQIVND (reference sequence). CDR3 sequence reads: CASSGLAGGAYEQYF. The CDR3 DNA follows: TGTGCCAGTAGTGGACTAGCGGGAGGTGCCTACGAGCAGTACTTC. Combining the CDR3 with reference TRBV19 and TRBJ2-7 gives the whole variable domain DGGITQSPKYLFRKEGQNVTLSCEQNLNHDAMYWYRQDPGQGLRLIYYSQIVNDFQKGDIAEGYSVSREKKESFPLTVTSAQKNPTAFYLCASSGLAGGAYEQYFGPGTRLTVT.

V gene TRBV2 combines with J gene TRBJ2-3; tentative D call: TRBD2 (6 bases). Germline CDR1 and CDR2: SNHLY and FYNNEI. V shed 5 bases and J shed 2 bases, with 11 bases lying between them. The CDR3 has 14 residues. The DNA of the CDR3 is TGTGCCAGCAGTCGGGGGTCTCACACAGATACGCAGTATTTT. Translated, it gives CASSRGSHTDTQYF.

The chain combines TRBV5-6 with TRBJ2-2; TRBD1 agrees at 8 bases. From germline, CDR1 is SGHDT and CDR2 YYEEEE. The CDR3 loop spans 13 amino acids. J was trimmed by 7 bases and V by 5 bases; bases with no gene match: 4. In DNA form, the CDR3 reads TGTGCCAGCAGTCCTGACAGGGGCGGGGAGCTGTTTTTT. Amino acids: CASSPDRGGELFF.

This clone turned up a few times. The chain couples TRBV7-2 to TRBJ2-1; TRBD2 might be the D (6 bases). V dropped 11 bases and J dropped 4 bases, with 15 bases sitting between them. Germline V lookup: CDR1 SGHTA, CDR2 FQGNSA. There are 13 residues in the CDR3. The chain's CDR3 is CAGGVRGYNEQFF. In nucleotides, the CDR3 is TGTGCCGGGGGAGTTCGGGGGTACAATGAGCAGTTCTTC.

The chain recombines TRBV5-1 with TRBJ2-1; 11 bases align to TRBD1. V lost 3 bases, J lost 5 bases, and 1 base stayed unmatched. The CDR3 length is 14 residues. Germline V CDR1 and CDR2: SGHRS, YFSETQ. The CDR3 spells CASSWTGGHNEQFF. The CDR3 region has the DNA TGCGCCAGCAGCTGGACAGGGGGCCACAATGAGCAGTTCTTC. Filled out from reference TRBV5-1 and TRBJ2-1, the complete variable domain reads KAGVTQTPRYLIKTRGQQVTLSCSPISGHRSVSWYQQTPGQGLQFLFEYFSETQRNKGNFPGRFSGRQFSNSRSEMNVSTLELGDSALYLCASSWTGGHNEQFFGPGTRLTVL.

The CDR3 DNA reads TGTGCCAGCAGGGGGGGGGACGGTACCAGCTCCTACGAGCAGTACTTC. Its protein product is CASRGGDGTSSYEQYF. This chain connects TRBV5-6 to TRBJ2-7; 7 nucleotides align to TRBD2. The CDR3 consists of 16 residues. Germline V CDR1 and CDR2: SGHDT, YYEEEE. The ends lost 5 bases at V and 0 bases at J; junction bases unmatched: 11.

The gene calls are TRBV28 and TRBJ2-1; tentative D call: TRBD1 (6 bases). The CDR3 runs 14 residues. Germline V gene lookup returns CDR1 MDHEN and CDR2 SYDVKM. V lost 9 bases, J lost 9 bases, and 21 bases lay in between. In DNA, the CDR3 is TGTGCCAGGGAAACCCGGGACAATCTCCCTGAGCAGTTCTTC. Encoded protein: CARETRDNLPEQFF.

The CDR3 sequence is CATSQGGSTGELFF. DNA of the CDR3: TGTGCCACCAGTCAGGGTGGATCCACCGGGGAGCTGTTTTTT. The chain couples TRBV24-1 to TRBJ2-2, with D perhaps matching TRBD1 (5 bases). The length of the CDR3 is 14 residues. Germline CDR1 is KGHDR and CDR2 is SFDVKD. Trimming removed 6 bases from V and 4 bases from J, with 11 bases in between.

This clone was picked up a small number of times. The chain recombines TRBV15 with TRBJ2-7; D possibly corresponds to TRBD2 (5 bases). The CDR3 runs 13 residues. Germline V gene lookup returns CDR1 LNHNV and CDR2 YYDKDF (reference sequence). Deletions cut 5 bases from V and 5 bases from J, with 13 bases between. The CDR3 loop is CATSGAWGDEQYF. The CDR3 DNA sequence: TGTGCCACCAGCGGAGCCTGGGGAGACGAGCAGTACTTC.

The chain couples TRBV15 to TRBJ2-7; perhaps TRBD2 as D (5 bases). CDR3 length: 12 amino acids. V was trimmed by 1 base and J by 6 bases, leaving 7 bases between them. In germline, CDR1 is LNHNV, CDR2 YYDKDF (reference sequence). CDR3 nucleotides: TGTGCCACCAGCAGAGCAGGAGGCGAGCAGTACTTC. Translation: CATSRAGGEQYF.